The subject of this entry is one T cell receptor beta chain. The data were taken from a study of T cells expressing NK-cell markers. For the study at large: Sorted CD3+CD56+NKG2C+, CD3+CD56+NKG2C- and CD3+CD56-NKG2C+ T cells provided the TCR beta repertoires.

TCRdb re-called the 5' RACE reads and shows each CDR3 protein once, DNA omitted. Recorded for this sample: around 380,000 distinct CDR3 sequences. The CDR3 totals 14 residues. CDR1 is SGHRS and CDR2 is YFSETQ in the germline V gene. The clonotype comes from a woman between 50 and 59 years old in good health. Source material: blood T cells: a sorted CD56 or NKG2C T cell subset, CD4+ or CD8+ T cells, or bulk PBMC T cells (not recorded which). This chain links TRBV5-1 with TRBJ2-2; without DNA, the TCRdb call of TRBD2 cannot be checked. The CDR3 here is CASTGSGRSGELFF.